This TCR beta chain was obtained from a study of technical replicates of blood from a handful of donors. The sample holds one count of this clone. Germline V lookup: CDR1 LGHNA, CDR2 YSLEER. Trimming cost V 3 bases and J 9 bases; bases outside gene matches: 5. The CDR3 spans 14 residues. Data came from immunoSEQ multiplex PCR; TCRdb stores just in-frame clones and leaves some out. The sample consists of tens of thousands of clones, over 85% of them appearing once. The chain carries TRBV4-3 and TRBJ2-1; 10 positions agree with TRBD2. The sequence was obtained from a human donor in good health. The sample comprised T cells isolated from PBMCs. Here the CDR3 reads CASSHQREGREQFF. The CDR3 nucleotides are TGCGCCAGCAGCCACCAGCGGGAGGGTCGTGAGCAGTTCTTC.